A single sample is the source of the 29 T cell receptor beta chains below, sequenced in a study of CD8 T cells in ankylosing spondylitis. TCRdb called the 5' RACE reads again in MiXCR, with one record for every CDR3 protein. The sample yields some 250,000 distinct CDR3 sequences, around 25% seen once. The sequencing sample was made of blood, either unsorted or a sorted T cell fraction (not recorded which). These receptors all stem from a male donor with ankylosing spondylitis or in good health (not recorded which).

This clonotype was seen many times. V is TRBV29-1 and J is TRBJ1-1, with D unresolved. The CDR3 has 11 residues. Germline loops: CDR1 SQVTM, CDR2 ANQGSEA. V lost 3 bases and J lost 4, with 6 bases in between. The DNA for the CDR3 is TGCAGCGTTGACCTGGGCACTGAAGCTTTCTTT. Its protein is CSVDLGTEAFF. Full variable domain (rest looked up from reference TRBV29-1 and TRBJ1-1): SAVISQKPSRDICQRGTSLTIQCQVDSQVTMMFWYRQQPGQSLTLIATANQGSEATYESGFVIDKFPISRPNLTFSTLTVSNMSPEDSSIYLCSVDLGTEAFFGQGTRLTVV.

V is TRBV20-1 and J is TRBJ2-7, with D tentatively TRBD2 (5 bases). V dropped 1 base and J dropped 1 base, with 20 bases sitting between them. Germline CDR1 DFQATT, CDR2 SNEGSKA (reference sequence). This CDR3 has 17 amino acids. The CDR3 nucleotides are TGCAGTGCTAGAGGAGCTCCCTTGAGGGCCATTTCCTACGAGCAGTACTTC. Residues: CSARGAPLRAISYEQYF.

This clonotype was observed a handful of times. V is TRBV20-1 and J is TRBJ2-5; 9 bases are shared with TRBD2. The CDR3 covers 13 residues. V gave up 6 bases and J gave up 7 bases; unmatched junction bases: 9. Germline CDR1 and CDR2: DFQATT and SNEGSKA (reference sequence). The CDR3 is CSATLAGPGTQYF. Here the CDR3 DNA reads TGCAGTGCAACCCTAGCGGGGCCGGGGACCCAGTACTTC.

V gene TRBV20-1 combines with J gene TRBJ1-1; TRBD1 might be the D (5 bases). Between the trimmed V and J ends, which lost 6 bases and 1 base, there was a span of 18 bases. Germline CDR1 reads DFQATT; CDR2 reads SNEGSKA (reference sequence). The CDR3 totals 15 residues. The CDR3 here is CSAAITGHQNTEAFF. DNA of the CDR3: TGCAGTGCGGCCATAACTGGACACCAGAACACTGAAGCTTTCTTT.

This clonotype appeared a single time. The chain couples TRBV20-1 to TRBJ2-5; 8 nucleotides match TRBD2. The CDR3 sequence is 15 residues long. V trimming: 4 bases; J trimming: 5 bases; junction bases outside the gene matches: 12. The V gene's germline CDR1 is DFQATT and CDR2 SNEGSKA (reference sequence). DNA of the CDR3: TGCAGTGCTACAAATTCGCGGGGGGTCGGGGAGACCCAGTACTTC. The encoded protein is CSATNSRGVGETQYF.

There are a few counts of this clonotype. The gene calls are TRBV6-5 and TRBJ2-1; 8 nucleotides line up with TRBD1. The V gene's germline CDR1 is MNHEY and CDR2 SVGAGI. J was trimmed by 6 bases and V by 4 bases; bases with no gene match: 11. This CDR3 spans 16 amino acids. The CDR3 protein is CASSSFFLDRGNEQFF. The CDR3 DNA follows: TGTGCCAGCAGTTCCTTCTTTCTAGACAGGGGCAATGAGCAGTTCTTC.

This clonotype has more than one count but fewer than ten. J is TRBJ2-7 and V is TRBV20-1, with D perhaps matching TRBD2 (8 bases). The CDR3 has 16 residues. Between the trimmed V and J ends, which lost 0 bases and 4 bases, there was a span of 19 bases. Germline values: CDR1 DFQATT, CDR2 SNEGSKA (reference sequence). The CDR3: CSARDPGGGQRYEQYF. CDR3 coding DNA: TGCAGTGCTAGAGATCCGGGGGGGGGACAGCGATACGAGCAGTACTTC.

There are many counts of this clonotype. The chain has TRBV10-1 and TRBJ1-1; the D is unclear. Germline V lookup: CDR1 WNHNN, CDR2 SYGVQD (reference sequence). V shed 0 bases and J shed 3 bases, with 11 bases lying between them. The CDR3 is 15 residues long. The CDR3: CASSESISGYTEAFF. The DNA of the CDR3 is TGCGCCAGCAGTGAGTCGATCAGTGGGTACACTGAAGCTTTCTTT.

This clonotype was picked up a small number of times. The chain uses TRBV20-1 and TRBJ2-1; D possibly corresponds to TRBD2 (6 bases). Germline V lookup: CDR1 DFQATT, CDR2 SNEGSKA (reference sequence). V gave up 4 bases and J gave up 2 bases, with 15 bases separating them. This CDR3 contains 15 residues. This CDR3 is CSANPAGPTYNEQFF. CDR3 coding DNA: TGCAGTGCTAACCCAGCGGGCCCCACCTACAATGAGCAGTTCTTC.

This clonotype was counted many times. This chain links TRBV10-3 with TRBJ2-3; D tentatively reads TRBD1 or TRBD2 (5 bases each). V was pared by 7 bases and J by 6 bases, with 17 bases between. The CDR3 sequence is 14 residues long. Germline V gene sequence: CDR1 ENHRY, CDR2 SYGVKD. The CDR3 protein is CAITPGRISDTQYF. The CDR3, as DNA: TGTGCCATCACCCCGGGACGGATCTCCGATACGCAGTATTTT.

This clonotype came up a few times. Relative to the germline gene, one junction end is altered; a read error may explain this. The V gene is TRBV20-1, the J gene TRBJ2-7; D assignment may be TRBD1 or TRBD2 (5 bases each). This CDR3 contains 12 residues. Germline V gene sequence: CDR1 DFQATT, CDR2 SNEGSKA (reference sequence). The CDR3 protein is CSAREGAGPSRF. DNA of the CDR3: TGCAGTGCTAGGGAAGGGGCGGGCCCCTCACGATTC.

This rearrangement joins TRBV5-1 to TRBJ2-3; no definite D call. The CDR3 length is 14 residues. The germline V gene encodes CDR1 SGHRS and CDR2 YFSETQ. Deletions cut 4 bases from V and 4 bases from J, with 13 bases between. In DNA form, the CDR3 reads TGCGCCAGCAGCCGAAACGCGGCTGCAGATACGCAGTATTTT. This encodes CASSRNAAADTQYF.

The chain uses TRBV4-2 and TRBJ2-2; TRBD2 aligns across 9 bases. The ends lost 1 base at V and 4 bases at J; junction bases unmatched: 4. The germline CDR1 and CDR2 sequences are LGHNA and YNFKEQ. The CDR3 contains 16 residues. CDR3 region: CASSQGELAGTGELFF. The CDR3, as DNA: TGTGCCAGCAGCCAAGGAGAACTAGCGGGCACCGGGGAGCTGTTTTTT.

The chain combines TRBV12-3 or TRBV12-4 with TRBJ1-1; possible D gene TRBD1, 6 bases. The CDR3 has 14 amino acids. The V gene lost 6 bases and the J gene lost 5 bases, with 16 bases spanning the gap. The DNA of the CDR3 is TGTGCCAGCAGCCGAGGGGGGGGGAGGACTGAAGCTTTCTTT. The encoded protein is CASSRGGGRTEAFF.

This clonotype was detected many times. This chain connects TRBV6-5 to TRBJ2-1; D possibly corresponds to TRBD2 (7 bases). There are 15 residues in the CDR3. V lost 2 bases, J lost 6 bases, and 14 bases lay in between. Germline CDR1 is MNHEY and CDR2 is SVGAGI. The CDR3 bases are TGTGCCAGCAGTTACCAGGCGGGGGCCCCCAATGAGCAGTTCTTC. This sequence encodes CASSYQAGAPNEQFF.

This clonotype was detected many times. The chain is built from TRBV20-1 and TRBJ2-3; possibly TRBD2 for D (5 bases). The CDR3 runs to 15 residues. Looked up from germline, CDR1 is DFQATT and CDR2 is SNEGSKA (reference sequence). V was shortened by 1 base and J by 0 bases, with 11 bases between the two germline ends. CDR3 DNA: TGCAGTGCTAGAGGGGTAGCGTATAGCACAGATACGCAGTATTTT. Its translation is CSARGVAYSTDTQYF.

This clonotype was seen repeatedly, ten times or more. V gene TRBV12-3 or TRBV12-4 combines with J gene TRBJ1-3, with a possible D match to TRBD1 (5 bases). With 6 bases removed from V and 2 bases from J, the gap between germline ends came to 14 bases. The CDR3 extends over 15 amino acids. Here the CDR3 reads CASRSSGGAGNTIYF. The CDR3 DNA reads TGTGCCAGCAGGTCCTCGGGGGGGGCTGGAAACACCATATATTTT.

Points on this clonotype: This clone may be a read error of a much larger clone one base away. The V and J genes are TRBV9 and TRBJ2-4; D unresolved. This CDR3 spans 14 amino acids. Germline assignment: CDR1 SGDLS and CDR2 YYNGEE. CDR3 sequence reads: CASSVTQAKDIQYF. The CDR3 DNA follows: TGTGCCAGCAGCGTAACACAAGCCAAAGACATTCAGTACTTC.

A few counts support this clonotype. This chain links TRBV20-1 with TRBJ2-7, with D perhaps TRBD1 (5 bases). Germline-derived CDR1 and CDR2 are DFQATT and SNEGSKA (reference sequence). The V and J ends lost 3 bases and 4 bases respectively, with 13 bases between them. The CDR3 sequence is 13 residues long. In DNA form, the CDR3 reads TGCAGTGCTAGCCCCCAGGGTCCTTACGAGCAGTACTTC. Its translation: CSASPQGPYEQYF.

This clonotype has a handful of counts. This chain uses TRBV20-1 with TRBJ1-5; 7 bases are shared with TRBD1. Trimming removed 2 bases from V and 5 bases from J; junction bases left unmatched: 3. Germline-derived CDR1 and CDR2 are DFQATT and SNEGSKA (reference sequence). CDR3 length: 13 amino acids. The CDR3 region has the DNA TGCAGTGCTAGAACCACAGGGGATCAGCCCCAGCATTTT. This gives the protein CSARTTGDQPQHF.

As concerns this clonotype: Since a much larger clone is just one base distant, this may be a read error. This chain connects TRBV12-3 or TRBV12-4 to TRBJ2-3; 8 bases line up with TRBD2. The V and J ends lost 6 bases and 6 bases, in that order; junction bases with no gene match: 8. The length of the CDR3 is 14 residues. Here the CDR3 DNA reads TGTGCCAGCAGCCCTGCGGGGGGCGTGGATACGCAGTATTTT. Its translation is CASSPAGGVDTQYF.

The rearrangement joins TRBV6-1 to TRBJ2-5; 7 bases agree with TRBD1. Trimming cost V 6 bases and J 5 bases; bases outside gene matches: 6. CDR3 length: 13 residues. Germline values: CDR1 MNHNS, CDR2 SASEGT. This CDR3 is CASRGRGRETQYF. The CDR3 nucleotides read TGTGCCAGCAGGGGTAGGGGGCGGGAGACCCAGTACTTC.

The chain couples TRBV15 to TRBJ2-3; TRBD1 agrees at 8 bases. Unmatched junction bases numbered 1, after V lost 3 bases and J lost 2 bases. Germline assignment: CDR1 LNHNV and CDR2 YYDKDF (reference sequence). The CDR3 extends over 14 amino acids. The CDR3 protein is CATSRTGVTDTQYF. The CDR3 DNA reads TGTGCCACCAGCAGGACAGGGGTCACAGATACGCAGTATTTT. The full variable domain, rest sourced from reference TRBV15 and TRBJ2-3, is DAMVIQNPRYQVTQFGKPVTLSCSQTLNHNVMYWYQQKSSQAPKLLFHYYDKDFNNEADTPDNFQSRRPNTSFCFLDIRSPGLGDTAMYLCATSRTGVTDTQYFGPGTRLTVL.

This clonotype was detected only a few times. The chain couples TRBV20-1 to TRBJ2-1; 8 bases agree with TRBD2. CDR1 is DFQATT and CDR2 is SNEGSKA in the germline V gene (reference sequence). The length of the CDR3 is 14 residues. V shed 2 bases and J 7 bases; nucleotides not matched to a gene: 7. Here the CDR3 DNA reads TGCAGTGCTAGAACGGGGGGGCCGGGGAATGAGCAGTTCTTC. Amino acids: CSARTGGPGNEQFF.

This clonotype was recorded at least ten times. The chain couples TRBV5-1 to TRBJ2-1, with a weak D call TRBD1 (6 bases). With 1 base removed from V and 5 bases from J, the gap between germline ends came to 7 bases. The germline V gene has CDR1 SGHRS and CDR2 YFSETQ. The CDR3 runs to 13 residues. CDR3 in amino acids: CASSLTGHNEQFF. CDR3 in DNA: TGCGCCAGCAGCTTGACAGGGCACAATGAGCAGTTCTTC. Full variable domain (missing parts from reference TRBV5-1 and TRBJ2-1): KAGVTQTPRYLIKTRGQQVTLSCSPISGHRSVSWYQQTPGQGLQFLFEYFSETQRNKGNFPGRFSGRQFSNSRSEMNVSTLELGDSALYLCASSLTGHNEQFFGPGTRLTVL.

This clonotype came up many times. CDR3 bases: TGCAGTGCTAGTAGGGACAGAGCTGGGGCCAACGTCCTGACTTTC. Amino acids: CSASRDRAGANVLTF. The V and J genes are TRBV20-1 and TRBJ2-6, with 7 bases lining up with TRBD1. The CDR3 is 15 amino acids. Looked up from germline, CDR1 is DFQATT and CDR2 is SNEGSKA (reference sequence). V dropped 3 bases and J dropped 2; count of bases not matched to a gene: 4.

There are many counts of this clonotype. This chain connects TRBV20-1 to TRBJ2-1; no firm D call. The CDR3 has 14 amino acids. Germline loops: CDR1 DFQATT, CDR2 SNEGSKA (reference sequence). Trimming took off 5 bases at V and 9 bases at J, with 20 bases between the two ends. The CDR3: CSAYSRSVTSEQFF. CDR3 coding DNA: TGCAGTGCTTACTCCCGGTCCGTTACGAGTGAGCAGTTCTTC.

The genes are TRBV11-3 and TRBJ1-5; a weak D match, TRBD1 (6 bases). The V gene lost 5 bases and the J gene lost 7 bases, with 15 bases spanning the gap. CDR1 and CDR2 from the germline V gene are SGHNT and YENEEA. There are 14 residues in the CDR3. The CDR3 spells CASSPGQLLQPQHF. The DNA of the CDR3 is TGTGCCAGCAGCCCCGGACAGCTCCTACAGCCCCAGCATTTT.

The chain carries TRBV12-3 or TRBV12-4 and TRBJ1-6; weak D call: TRBD1 (5 bases). The V and J ends lost 2 bases and 9 bases respectively, with 14 bases between them. This CDR3 spans 15 amino acids. In DNA form, the CDR3 reads TGTGCCAGCAGTTTATCCCGGGACCCATCTTCACCCCTCCACTTT. Amino acid sequence: CASSLSRDPSSPLHF.